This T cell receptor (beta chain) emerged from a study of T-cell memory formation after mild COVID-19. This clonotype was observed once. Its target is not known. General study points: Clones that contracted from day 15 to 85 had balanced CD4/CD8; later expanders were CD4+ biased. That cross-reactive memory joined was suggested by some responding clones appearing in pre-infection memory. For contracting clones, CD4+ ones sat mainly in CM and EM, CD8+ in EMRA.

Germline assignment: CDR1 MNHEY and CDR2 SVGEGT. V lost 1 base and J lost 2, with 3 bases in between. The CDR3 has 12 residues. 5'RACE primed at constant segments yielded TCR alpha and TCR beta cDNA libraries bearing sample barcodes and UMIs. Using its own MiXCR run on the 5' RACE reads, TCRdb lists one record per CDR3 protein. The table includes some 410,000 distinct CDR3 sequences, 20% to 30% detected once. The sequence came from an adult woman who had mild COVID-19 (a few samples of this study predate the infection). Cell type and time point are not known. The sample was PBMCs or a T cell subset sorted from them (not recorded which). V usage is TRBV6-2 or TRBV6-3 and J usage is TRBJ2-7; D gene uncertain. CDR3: CASSYYTYEQYF. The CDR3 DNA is TGTGCCAGCAGTTACTATACCTACGAGCAGTACTTC.